The rows below give T cell receptor beta chains drawn from one sample of a study of CD8 T cells in Susac syndrome. MiXCR, run by TCRdb on the immunoSEQ multiplex PCR reads, gives a single entry per CDR3 protein. This sample has about 200,000 distinct CDR3 sequences, with approximately 94% found just once. Source material: CD4+ T cells from PBMCs. Receptors were obtained from a human donor in good health. CDR3s include the opening cysteine and the closing phenylalanine or tryptophan. The D gene is left open where the match is weak. Not all rows give a size; the values are once, few, many and, for expanded clones, a class.

v_gene	j_gene	d_gene	abundance	CDR3aa	CDR3nt
TRBV6-5	TRBJ1-2	-	once	CASSYPEGGYGYTF	TGTGCCAGCAGTTACCCAGAAGGCGGCTATGGCTACACCTTC
TRBV3-1	TRBJ1-1	-	-	CASSQSAVNTEAFF	TGTGCCAGCAGCCAATCGGCGGTGAACACTGAAGCTTTCTTT
TRBV12-3/TRBV12-4	TRBJ1-2	-	-	CASSLDRTGNTF	TGTGCCAGCAGTTTGGACCGGACGGGGAACACCTTC
TRBV7-2	TRBJ1-6	TRBD1	-	CASSRDRDPLHF	TGTGCCAGCAGCCGGGACAGGGACCCCCTCCACTTT
TRBV27	TRBJ2-2	-	-	CASSSRAGWTGELFF	TGTGCCAGCAGTTCCCGGGCAGGGTGGACCGGGGAGCTGTTTTTT
TRBV20-1	TRBJ2-1	TRBD1	-	CRFGVDRDSYNEQFF	TGCAGATTTGGGGTGGACAGGGACTCCTACAATGAGCAGTTCTTC
TRBV9	TRBJ2-2	-	-	CASSVGSSDTGELFF	TGTGCCAGCAGCGTAGGATCGAGCGATACCGGGGAGCTGTTTTTT
TRBV10-3	TRBJ1-1	-	-	CAISPGTANTEAFF	TGTGCCATCAGTCCCGGGACCGCGAACACTGAAGCTTTCTTT
TRBV12-3/TRBV12-4	TRBJ1-6	-	-	CASSLTGSSYNSPLHF	TGTGCCAGCAGTTTAACGGGAAGCTCCTATAATTCACCCCTCCACTTT
TRBV20-1	TRBJ1-5	TRBD1	-	CSAGDSTKWTQHF	TGCAGTGCTGGGGACAGCACGAAATGGACCCAGCATTTT
TRBV18	TRBJ1-1	-	-	CASSPGLSNTEAFF	TGTGCCAGCTCACCGGGACTTTCGAACACTGAAGCTTTCTTT
TRBV5-1	TRBJ1-1	-	-	CASSLTTMNTEAFF	TGCGCCAGCAGCTTAACTACTATGAACACTGAAGCTTTCTTT
TRBV9	TRBJ2-1	-	-	CALSGHNEQFF	TGTGCCCTCTCGGGCCACAATGAGCAGTTCTTC
TRBV21-1	TRBJ2-1	-	-	CASSRTNNEQFF	TGTGCCAGCAGCCGCACAAACAATGAGCAGTTCTTC
TRBV3-1	TRBJ1-6	-	-	CASSQEPGRYSPLHF	TGTGCCAGCAGCCAAGAACCAGGGAGGTATTCACCCCTCCACTTT
TRBV27	TRBJ2-1	-	-	CASSSRTAYNEQFF	TGTGCCAGCAGTTCCAGGACAGCGTACAATGAGCAGTTCTTC
TRBV6-5	TRBJ2-2	-	-	CASTQGNTGELFF	TGTGCCAGCACCCAGGGGAACACCGGGGAGCTGTTTTTT
TRBV7-8	TRBJ1-6	-	-	CASSLSTGRGSPLHF	TGTGCCAGCAGCTTATCAACAGGGAGGGGATCACCCCTCCACTTT
TRBV9	TRBJ2-5	-	few	CASSVVGETQYF	TGTGCCAGCAGCGTAGTCGGGGAGACCCAGTACTTC
TRBV28	TRBJ2-1	TRBD2	-	CASSPIPPLAGDDEQFF	TGTGCCAGCAGCCCAATACCCCCACTAGCGGGGGATGATGAGCAGTTCTTC
TRBV4-1	TRBJ1-6	-	-	CASSHPPDQINSPLHF	TGCGCCAGCAGCCACCCCCCGGACCAAATCAATTCACCCCTCCACTTT
TRBV6-2/TRBV6-3	TRBJ2-1	-	-	CASRVYNEQFF	TGTGCCAGCAGAGTTTACAATGAGCAGTTCTTC
TRBV5-1	TRBJ2-7	-	-	CASSLENHLSYEQYF	TGCGCCAGCAGCTTGGAAAACCACCTTAGCTACGAGCAGTACTTC
TRBV6-5	TRBJ1-2	-	-	CASSSPHRGYTF	TGTGCCAGCAGTTCCCCGCACCGTGGCTACACCTTC
TRBV10-3	TRBJ1-3	-	-	CAISESTRISGNTIYF	TGTGCCATCAGTGAGTCGACCAGGATCTCTGGAAACACCATATATTTT
TRBV29-1	TRBJ1-5	-	-	CSVAVGGGGNQPQHF	TGCAGCGTTGCCGTGGGGGGGGGAGGCAATCAGCCCCAGCATTTT
TRBV2	TRBJ2-1	-	-	CASSRGFYNEQFF	TGTGCCAGCAGTCGGGGATTCTACAATGAGCAGTTCTTC
TRBV7-9	TRBJ1-5	TRBD1	-	CASSHQGADQPQHF	TGTGCCAGCAGTCACCAGGGGGCGGATCAGCCCCAGCATTTT
TRBV2	TRBJ1-2	-	-	CASRQGFGEGYTF	TGTGCCAGCAGACAGGGATTTGGGGAGGGCTACACCTTC
TRBV7-8	TRBJ1-4	-	-	CASSFGQHNEKLFF	TGTGCCAGCAGCTTCGGACAGCATAATGAAAAACTGTTTTTT
TRBV7-3	TRBJ1-6	-	-	CASRLGLNGSPLHF	TGTGCCAGCAGGCTAGGCCTAAATGGGTCACCCCTCCACTTT
TRBV12-3/TRBV12-4	TRBJ1-1	TRBD1	-	CASSRGVGQGNTEAFF	TGTGCCAGCAGCCGGGGGGTGGGACAGGGCAACACTGAAGCTTTCTTT
TRBV29-1	TRBJ1-5	-	-	CSVQADSNQPQHF	TGCAGCGTTCAGGCCGATAGCAATCAGCCCCAGCATTTT
TRBV18	TRBJ1-1	TRBD1	few	CASSGTGMNTEAFF	TGTGCCAGCTCAGGGACAGGGATGAACACTGAAGCTTTCTTT
TRBV7-2	TRBJ1-5	-	-	CASSETPVGDQPQHF	TGTGCCAGCAGCGAGACCCCTGTCGGGGATCAGCCCCAGCATTTT
TRBV2	TRBJ2-7	TRBD1	-	CASGRDRVTSYKQYF	TGTGCCAGCGGCCGGGACAGGGTGACTTCCTACAAGCAGTACTTC
TRBV29-1	TRBJ1-2	-	-	CSVLPGTAYYGYTF	TGCAGCGTTCTACCCGGGACCGCTTACTATGGCTACACCTTC
TRBV7-2	TRBJ2-2	TRBD2	-	CASSPQRGHTGELFF	TGTGCCAGCAGCCCCCAGCGGGGGCACACCGGGGAGCTGTTTTTT
TRBV7-3	TRBJ2-4	TRBD2	-	CASSVTSGGAGNIQYF	TGTGCCAGCAGTGTAACTAGCGGGGGGGCTGGAAACATTCAGTACTTC
TRBV7-2	TRBJ1-6	-	-	CASSLGVGGGNSPLHF	TGTGCCAGCAGCTTAGGAGTCGGGGGAGGTAATTCACCCCTCCACTTT
TRBV9	TRBJ2-2	TRBD1	-	CASSVFQRTGDTGELFF	TGTGCCAGCAGCGTCTTCCAGCGGACAGGAGATACCGGGGAGCTGTTTTTT
TRBV11-2	TRBJ2-4	-	once	CASSFPGVGPKNIQYF	TGTGCCAGCAGCTTTCCGGGGGTTGGACCCAAAAACATTCAGTACTTC
TRBV6-2/TRBV6-3	TRBJ2-2	TRBD2	-	CASRGAGWNTGELFF	TGTGCCAGCAGGGGAGCGGGGTGGAACACCGGGGAGCTGTTTTTT
TRBV5-1	TRBJ2-1	-	few	CASSLAAARSDEQFF	TGCGCCAGCAGCTTGGCGGCAGCCCGTAGCGATGAGCAGTTCTTC
TRBV7-9	TRBJ1-5	-	-	CASSFGSSTFSNQPQHF	TGTGCCAGCAGTTTCGGGTCCTCTACTTTTAGCAATCAGCCCCAGCATTTT
TRBV28	TRBJ2-5	TRBD1	-	CASSSPGTGGETQYF	TGTGCCAGCAGTTCTCCCGGGACAGGGGGGGAGACCCAGTACTTC
TRBV7-9	TRBJ2-1	TRBD1	-	CASSLGQGHNEQFF	TGTGCCAGCAGCTTGGGACAGGGTCACAATGAGCAGTTCTTC
TRBV19	TRBJ1-1	TRBD1	-	CASRRTGREWTEAFF	TGTGCCAGTAGGCGGACAGGGCGGGAATGGACTGAAGCTTTCTTT
TRBV10-3	TRBJ1-1	-	-	CAISESTGNTEAFF	TGTGCCATCAGTGAGTCGACGGGGAACACTGAAGCTTTCTTT
TRBV25-1	TRBJ2-5	-	-	CASSDSPVETQYF	TGTGCCAGCAGTGATAGTCCCGTGGAGACCCAGTACTTC
TRBV9	TRBJ2-5	-	-	CASSKPGETQYF	TGTGCCAGCAGCAAGCCTGGGGAGACCCAGTACTTC
TRBV6-6	TRBJ1-5	-	-	CASSGDFSRQPQHF	TGTGCCAGCAGTGGGGATTTTAGCAGGCAGCCCCAGCATTTT
TRBV28	TRBJ1-2	-	-	CASSDSNYGYTF	TGTGCCAGCAGCGACAGCAACTATGGCTACACCTTC
TRBV24-1	TRBJ1-3	-	-	CATSGGGNTIYF	TGTGCCACCAGTGGGGGCGGAAACACCATATATTTT